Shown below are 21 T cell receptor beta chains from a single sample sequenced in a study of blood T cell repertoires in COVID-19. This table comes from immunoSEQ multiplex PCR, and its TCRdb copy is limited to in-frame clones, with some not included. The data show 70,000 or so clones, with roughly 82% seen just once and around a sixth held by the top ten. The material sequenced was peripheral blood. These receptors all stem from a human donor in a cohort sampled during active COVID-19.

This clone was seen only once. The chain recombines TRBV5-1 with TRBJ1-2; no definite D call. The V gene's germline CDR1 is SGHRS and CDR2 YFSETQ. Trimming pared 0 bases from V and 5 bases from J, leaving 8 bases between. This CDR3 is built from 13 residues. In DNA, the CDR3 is TGCGCCAGCAGCTTGGAAGGGAGTTATGGCTACACCTTC. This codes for CASSLEGSYGYTF.

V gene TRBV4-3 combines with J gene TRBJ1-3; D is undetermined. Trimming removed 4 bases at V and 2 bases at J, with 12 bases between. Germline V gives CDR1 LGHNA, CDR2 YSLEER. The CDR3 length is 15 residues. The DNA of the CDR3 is TGCGCCAGCAGCCCTCAAAAAAGCACTGGAAACACCATATATTTT. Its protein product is CASSPQKSTGNTIYF.

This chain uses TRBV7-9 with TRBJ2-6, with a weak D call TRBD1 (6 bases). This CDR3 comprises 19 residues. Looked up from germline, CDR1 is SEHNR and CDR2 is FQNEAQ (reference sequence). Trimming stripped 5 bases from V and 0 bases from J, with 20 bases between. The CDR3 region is CASSHSYGGRPSGANVLTF. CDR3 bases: TGTGCCAGCAGCCATTCCTATGGGGGCCGACCCTCTGGGGCCAACGTCCTGACTTTC. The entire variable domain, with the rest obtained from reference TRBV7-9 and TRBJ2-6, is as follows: DTGVSQNPRHKITKRGQNVTFRCDPISEHNRLYWYRQTLGQGPEFLTYFQNEAQLEKSRLLSDRFSAERPKGSFSTLEIQRTEQGDSAMYLCASSHSYGGRPSGANVLTFGAGSRLTVL.

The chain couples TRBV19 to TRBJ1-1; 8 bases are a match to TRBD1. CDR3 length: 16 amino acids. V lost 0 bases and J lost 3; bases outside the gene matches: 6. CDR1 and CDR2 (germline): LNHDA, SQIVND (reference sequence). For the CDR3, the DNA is TGTGCCAGTAGTATAGATTGGGCGGACAGGGACACTGAAGCTTTCTTT. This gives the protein CASSIDWADRDTEAFF.

Written as DNA, the CDR3 is TGTGCCACCAGCAGAGGGACTTCAACGGGTGAAAAACTGTTTTTT. As protein: CATSRGTSTGEKLFF. The chain combines TRBV15 with TRBJ1-4; D not certain. V gave up 1 base and J gave up 7 bases, with 13 bases separating them. Germline CDR1 and CDR2: LNHNV and YYDKDF (reference sequence). The length of the CDR3 is 15 residues.

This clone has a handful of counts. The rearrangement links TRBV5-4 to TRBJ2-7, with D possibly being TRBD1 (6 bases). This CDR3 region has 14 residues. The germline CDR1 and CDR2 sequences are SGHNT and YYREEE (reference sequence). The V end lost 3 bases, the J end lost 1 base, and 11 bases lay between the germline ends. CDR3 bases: TGTGCCAGCAGCTATGGACAGAGATCCTACGAGCAGTACTTC. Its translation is CASSYGQRSYEQYF.

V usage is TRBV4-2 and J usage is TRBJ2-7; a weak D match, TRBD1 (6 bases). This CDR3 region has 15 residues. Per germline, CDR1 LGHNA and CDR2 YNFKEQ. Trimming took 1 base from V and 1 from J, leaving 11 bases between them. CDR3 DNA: TGTGCCAGCAGCCAAGGTGCAGGGGAATCCTACGAGCAGTACTTC. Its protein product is CASSQGAGESYEQYF.

The CDR3 loop is CATTGYETGELFF. The CDR3 DNA is TGTGCCACCACAGGGTATGAAACCGGGGAGCTGTTTTTT. This rearrangement joins TRBV15 to TRBJ2-2; D is perhaps TRBD1 (5 bases). With 7 bases removed from V and 5 bases from J, the gap between germline ends came to 11 bases. CDR1 and CDR2 (germline): LNHNV, YYDKDF (reference sequence). CDR3 size: 13 residues.

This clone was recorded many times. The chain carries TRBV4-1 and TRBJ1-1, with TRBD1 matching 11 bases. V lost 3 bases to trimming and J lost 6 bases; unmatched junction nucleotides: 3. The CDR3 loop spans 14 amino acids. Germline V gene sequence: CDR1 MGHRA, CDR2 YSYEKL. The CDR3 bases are TGCGCCAGCAGCCACCCGGGACAGGGGGCTGAAGCTTTCTTT. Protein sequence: CASSHPGQGAEAFF.

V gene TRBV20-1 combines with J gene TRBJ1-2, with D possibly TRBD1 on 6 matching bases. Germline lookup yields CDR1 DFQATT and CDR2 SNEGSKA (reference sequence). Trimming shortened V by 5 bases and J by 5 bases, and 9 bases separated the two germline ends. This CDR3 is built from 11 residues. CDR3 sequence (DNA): TGCAGTGCTGGGGGCCGTTATGGCTACACCTTC. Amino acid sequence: CSAGGRYGYTF.

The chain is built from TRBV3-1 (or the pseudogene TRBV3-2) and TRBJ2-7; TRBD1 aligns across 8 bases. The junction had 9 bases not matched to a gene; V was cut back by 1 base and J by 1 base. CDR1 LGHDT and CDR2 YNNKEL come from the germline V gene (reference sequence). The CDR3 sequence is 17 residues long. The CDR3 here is CASSQAPDRELSYEQYF. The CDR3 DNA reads TGTGCCAGCAGCCAAGCCCCGGACAGGGAGCTATCCTACGAGCAGTACTTC.

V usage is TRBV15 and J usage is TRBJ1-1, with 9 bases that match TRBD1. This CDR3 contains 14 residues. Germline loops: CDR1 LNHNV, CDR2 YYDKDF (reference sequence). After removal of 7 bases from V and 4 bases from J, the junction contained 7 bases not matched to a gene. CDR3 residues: CATTGQGYGTEAFF. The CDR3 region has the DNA TGTGCCACCACAGGACAGGGGTATGGCACTGAAGCTTTCTTT.

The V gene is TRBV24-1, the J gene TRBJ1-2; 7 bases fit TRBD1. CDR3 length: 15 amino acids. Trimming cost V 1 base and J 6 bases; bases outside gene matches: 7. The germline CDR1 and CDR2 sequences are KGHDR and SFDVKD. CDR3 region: CATSDLRGTADGYTF. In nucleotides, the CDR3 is TGTGCCACCAGTGATTTAAGGGGGACAGCCGATGGCTACACCTTC.

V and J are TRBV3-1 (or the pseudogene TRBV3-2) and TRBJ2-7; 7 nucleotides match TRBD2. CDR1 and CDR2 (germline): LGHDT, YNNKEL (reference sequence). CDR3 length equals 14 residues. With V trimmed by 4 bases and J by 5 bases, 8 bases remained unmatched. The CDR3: CASSLRAAGDEQYF. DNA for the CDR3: TGTGCCAGCAGCCTTCGGGCGGCGGGGGACGAGCAGTACTTC.

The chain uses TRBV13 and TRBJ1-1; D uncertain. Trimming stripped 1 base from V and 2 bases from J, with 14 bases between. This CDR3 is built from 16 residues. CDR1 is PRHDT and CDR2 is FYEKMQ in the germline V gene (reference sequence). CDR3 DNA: TGTGCCAGCAGCTTAGAGCTGGCAGACTATAACACTGAAGCTTTCTTT. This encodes CASSLELADYNTEAFF.

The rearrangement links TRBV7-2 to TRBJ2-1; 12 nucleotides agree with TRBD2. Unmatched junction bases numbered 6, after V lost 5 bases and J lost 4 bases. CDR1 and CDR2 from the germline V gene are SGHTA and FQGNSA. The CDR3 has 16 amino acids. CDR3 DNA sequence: TGTGCCAGCAGCCTATTCGGGACTAGCGGGTACAATGAGCAGTTCTTC. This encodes CASSLFGTSGYNEQFF.

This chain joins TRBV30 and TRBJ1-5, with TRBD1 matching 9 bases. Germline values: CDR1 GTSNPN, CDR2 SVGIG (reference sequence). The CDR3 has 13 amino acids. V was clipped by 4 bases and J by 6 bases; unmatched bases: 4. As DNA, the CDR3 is TGTGCCTGGACCACAGGGGGCGGTCAGCCCCAGCATTTT. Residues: CAWTTGGGQPQHF. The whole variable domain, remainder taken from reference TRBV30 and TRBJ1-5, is SQTIHQWPATLVQPVGSPLSLECTVEGTSNPNLYWYRQAAGRGLQLLFYSVGIGQISSEVPQNLSASRPQDRQFILSSKKLLLSDSGFYLCAWTTGGGQPQHFGDGTRLSIL.

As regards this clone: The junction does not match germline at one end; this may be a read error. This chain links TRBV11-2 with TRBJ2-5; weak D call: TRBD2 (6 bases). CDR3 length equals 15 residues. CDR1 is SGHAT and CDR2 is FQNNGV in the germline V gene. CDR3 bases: TGTGCCAGCAGCATAGATGCGGCGGGGTTTGGGACCCAGTACTTC. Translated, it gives CASSIDAAGFGTQYF.

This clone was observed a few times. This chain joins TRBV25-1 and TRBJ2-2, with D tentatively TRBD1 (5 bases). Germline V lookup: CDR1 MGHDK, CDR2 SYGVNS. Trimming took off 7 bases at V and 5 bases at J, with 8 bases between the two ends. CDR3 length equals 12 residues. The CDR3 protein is CASMAGTGELFF. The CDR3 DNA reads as TGTGCCAGCATGGCAGGGACCGGGGAGCTGTTTTTT.

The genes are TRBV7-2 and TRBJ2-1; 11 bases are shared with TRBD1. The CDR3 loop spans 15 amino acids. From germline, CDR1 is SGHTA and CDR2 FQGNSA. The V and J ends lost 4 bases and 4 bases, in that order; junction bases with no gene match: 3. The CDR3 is CASSWDRGAYNEQFF. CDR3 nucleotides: TGTGCCAGCAGCTGGGACAGGGGGGCATACAATGAGCAGTTCTTC.

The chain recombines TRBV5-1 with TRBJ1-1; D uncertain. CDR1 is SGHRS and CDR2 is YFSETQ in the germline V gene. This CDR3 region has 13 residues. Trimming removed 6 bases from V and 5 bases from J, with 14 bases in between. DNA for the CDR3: TGCGCCAGCACTGAGGGTGGTTTGACTGAAGCTTTCTTT. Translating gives CASTEGGLTEAFF.